This T cell receptor beta chain was sequenced during a study of blood T cell repertoires in COVID-19. CDR3 size: 11 residues. V gave up 7 bases and J gave up 8 bases, with 14 bases separating them. Germline CDR1 is SQVTM and CDR2 is ANQGSEA. Profiled with immunoSEQ multiplex PCR; TCRdb holds only in-frame clones, not every one. The sample carries around 99,000 clones, 80% to 85% recorded once. This clone was observed a handful of times. The chain is built from TRBV29-1 and TRBJ1-2, with D perhaps TRBD1 (5 bases). The sample consisted of peripheral blood. This sequence was found in a human donor in a cohort sampled during active COVID-19. CDR3 in DNA: TGCAGCGCCGAGCAGGGAGGGGGCTACACCTTC. Amino acid sequence: CSAEQGGGYTF.